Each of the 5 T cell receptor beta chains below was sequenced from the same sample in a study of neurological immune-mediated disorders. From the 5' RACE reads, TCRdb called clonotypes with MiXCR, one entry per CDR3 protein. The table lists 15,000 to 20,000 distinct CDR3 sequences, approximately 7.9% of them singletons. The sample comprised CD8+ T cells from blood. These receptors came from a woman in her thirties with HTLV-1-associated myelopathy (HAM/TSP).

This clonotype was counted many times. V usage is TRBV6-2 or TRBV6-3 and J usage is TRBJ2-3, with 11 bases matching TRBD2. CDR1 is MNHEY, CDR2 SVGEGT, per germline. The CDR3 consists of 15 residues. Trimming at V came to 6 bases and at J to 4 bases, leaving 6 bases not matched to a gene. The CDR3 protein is CASRPGLAEADTQYF. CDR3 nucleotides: TGTGCCAGCAGACCGGGACTAGCGGAGGCAGATACGCAGTATTTT.

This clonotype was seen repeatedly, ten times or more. The CDR3 reads CASSEAEYNEQFF. The CDR3 nucleotides read TGTGCCAGCAGTGAAGCGGAGTACAATGAGCAGTTCTTC. J is TRBJ2-1 and V is TRBV6-1; D not certain. The germline V gene encodes CDR1 MNHNS and CDR2 SASEGT. The V end was cut by 0 bases, the J end by 4 bases, with 4 bases between. This CDR3 is 13 amino acids long.

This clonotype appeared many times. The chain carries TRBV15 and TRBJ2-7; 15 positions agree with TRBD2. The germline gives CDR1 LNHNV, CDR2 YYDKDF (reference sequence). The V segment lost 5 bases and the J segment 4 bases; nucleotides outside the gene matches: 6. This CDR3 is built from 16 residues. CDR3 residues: CATSEGLAGGYYEQYF. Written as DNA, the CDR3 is TGTGCCACCAGCGAGGGACTAGCGGGGGGCTATTACGAGCAGTACTTC.

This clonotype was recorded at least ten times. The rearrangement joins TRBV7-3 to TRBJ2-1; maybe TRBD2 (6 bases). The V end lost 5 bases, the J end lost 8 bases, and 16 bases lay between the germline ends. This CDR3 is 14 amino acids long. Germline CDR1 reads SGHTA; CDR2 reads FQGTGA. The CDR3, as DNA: TGTGCCAGCAGCAACGGGGGATCGGGGGATGAGCAGTTCTTC. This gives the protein CASSNGGSGDEQFF.

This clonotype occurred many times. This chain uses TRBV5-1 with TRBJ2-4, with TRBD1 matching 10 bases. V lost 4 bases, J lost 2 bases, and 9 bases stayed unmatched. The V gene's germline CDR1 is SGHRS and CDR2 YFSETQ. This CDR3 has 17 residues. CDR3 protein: CASSLDRDRGPKNIQYF. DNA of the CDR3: TGCGCCAGCAGCCTAGACCGGGACAGGGGACCCAAAAACATTCAGTACTTC. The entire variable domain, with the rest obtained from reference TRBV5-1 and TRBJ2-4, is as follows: KAGVTQTPRYLIKTRGQQVTLSCSPISGHRSVSWYQQTPGQGLQFLFEYFSETQRNKGNFPGRFSGRQFSNSRSEMNVSTLELGDSALYLCASSLDRDRGPKNIQYFGAGTRLSVL.